One sample yielded the 16 T cell receptor beta chains listed below, sequenced in a study of T cell repertoires in cytomegalovirus infection. One entry per CDR3 protein, called by TCRdb with MiXCR from the reads. The profile shows about 680,000 distinct CDR3 sequences, 20% to 25% of them singletons. Sequencing was done on a sample of CD8+ T cells from PBMCs. The receptor source for this set is a human donor in good health (CMV status not recorded). Some clones in this sample may be carry-over from other donors' samples.

The rearrangement links TRBV20-1 to TRBJ1-1; D unresolved. The CDR3 consists of 11 residues. Germline CDR1 is DFQATT and CDR2 is SNEGSKA (reference sequence). The ends were cut back, 2 bases at V and 7 bases at J, with 8 bases in the middle. This CDR3 is CSARHGSEAFF. The CDR3 coding sequence is TGCAGTGCTAGACATGGGAGTGAAGCTTTCTTT.

The chain employs TRBV4-1 and TRBJ2-2, with 10 nucleotides matching TRBD2. The CDR3 covers 16 residues. J lost 2 bases, V lost 6 bases, and 6 bases had no gene match. Looked up from germline, CDR1 is MGHRA and CDR2 is YSYEKL. CDR3 residues: CASSHSGGFNTGELFF. In nucleotides, the CDR3 is TGCGCCAGCAGTCATAGCGGGGGGTTTAACACCGGGGAGCTGTTTTTT.

The rearrangement uses TRBV12-3 or TRBV12-4 and TRBJ2-7, with D maybe TRBD2 (6 bases). With 3 bases removed from V and 5 bases from J, the gap between germline ends came to 11 bases. The CDR3 consists of 13 residues. The CDR3 here is CASSFRDFHEQYF. Written as DNA, the CDR3 is TGTGCCAGCAGTTTCCGGGACTTCCACGAGCAGTACTTC.

This clonotype was seen a few times. The chain uses TRBV24-1 and TRBJ1-5, with D tentatively TRBD1 (5 bases). The CDR3 spans 16 residues. V was trimmed by 4 bases and J by 3 bases, leaving 15 bases between them. Per germline, CDR1 KGHDR and CDR2 SFDVKD. The CDR3: CATSDSSGPNNQPQHF. Here the CDR3 DNA reads TGTGCCACCAGTGACTCATCAGGGCCCAACAATCAGCCCCAGCATTTT.

V and J are TRBV20-1 and TRBJ2-3; TRBD2 agrees at 7 bases. CDR3 length: 13 residues. V was pared by 6 bases and J by 4 bases, with 7 bases of the junction left unmatched. Per germline, CDR1 DFQATT and CDR2 SNEGSKA (reference sequence). In nucleotides, the CDR3 is TGCAGTGCAGGGCGGGGGAGGGCAGATACGCAGTATTTT. Protein product: CSAGRGRADTQYF.

V usage is TRBV7-9 and J usage is TRBJ2-5; either TRBD1 or TRBD2 may supply D (5 bases each). The CDR3 runs to 14 residues. The V and J ends lost 6 bases and 3 bases respectively, with 14 bases between them. Germline CDR1 SEHNR, CDR2 FQNEAQ (reference sequence). The CDR3 loop is CASSIPEGKETQYF. CDR3 in DNA: TGTGCCAGCAGTATTCCCGAGGGGAAAGAGACCCAGTACTTC.

This clonotype was found many times. J is TRBJ2-1 and V is TRBV25-1, with 11 bases lining up with TRBD2. This CDR3 comprises 19 residues. CDR1 and CDR2 from the germline V gene are MGHDK and SYGVNS. With 5 bases clipped from V and 0 bases from J, the junction kept 12 bases outside the gene matches. The CDR3 here is CASSPGLAALSSSYNEQFF. The CDR3 DNA reads TGTGCCAGCAGTCCGGGACTAGCGGCACTCTCGAGCTCCTACAATGAGCAGTTCTTC.

This clonotype occurred many times. This rearrangement joins TRBV7-2 to TRBJ2-1, with D tentatively TRBD1 (5 bases). Trimming took off 5 bases at V and 2 bases at J, with 16 bases between the two ends. The CDR3 length is 16 residues. The germline V gene has CDR1 SGHTA and CDR2 FQGNSA. The CDR3 coding sequence is TGTGCCAGCAGCAAATCGCAGGGTCCCCCCTACAATGAGCAGTTCTTC. It translates to CASSKSQGPPYNEQFF.

The rearrangement uses TRBV7-9 and TRBJ2-1; 8 bases are a match to TRBD2. Trimming at V came to 3 bases and at J to 0 bases, leaving 4 bases not matched to a gene. Germline assignment: CDR1 SEHNR and CDR2 FQNEAQ (reference sequence). The CDR3 consists of 16 residues. CDR3 loop: CASSFPTSGSYNEQFF. The CDR3 DNA sequence: TGTGCCAGCAGCTTCCCCACTAGCGGCTCCTACAATGAGCAGTTCTTC. Complete variable domain (other parts from reference TRBV7-9 and TRBJ2-1): DTGVSQNPRHKITKRGQNVTFRCDPISEHNRLYWYRQTLGQGPEFLTYFQNEAQLEKSRLLSDRFSAERPKGSFSTLEIQRTEQGDSAMYLCASSFPTSGSYNEQFFGPGTRLTVL.

This clonotype has only a few counts. V gene TRBV25-1 combines with J gene TRBJ1-2, with a weak D call TRBD1 (5 bases). The V end was cut by 6 bases, the J end by 8 bases, with 19 bases between. This CDR3 spans 14 amino acids. Germline V gene data show CDR1 as MGHDK and CDR2 as SYGVNS. CDR3 residues: CASSASLSGVGYTF. In nucleotides, the CDR3 is TGTGCCAGCAGCGCCTCCTTATCGGGGGTCGGCTACACCTTC.

This sequence joins TRBV6-2 or TRBV6-3 and TRBJ2-4; 7 bases fit TRBD2. CDR1 is MNHEY, CDR2 SVGEGT, per germline. CDR3 length: 16 amino acids. After removal of 6 bases from V and 3 bases from J, the junction contained 11 bases not matched to a gene. As DNA, the CDR3 is TGTGCCAGCAGCCAAAGCGGGGCACCTATCAAAAACATTCAGTACTTC. Protein sequence: CASSQSGAPIKNIQYF.

This chain links TRBV10-2 with TRBJ2-2; TRBD1 is a possible D gene (6 bases). The CDR3 spans 12 residues. CDR1 WSHSY and CDR2 SAAADI come from the germline V gene. With 6 bases removed from V and 7 bases from J, the gap between germline ends came to 9 bases. CDR3: CASRATGGELFF. DNA for the CDR3: TGCGCCAGCAGAGCGACAGGCGGGGAGCTGTTTTTT.

This rearrangement joins TRBV2 to TRBJ2-3, with TRBD2 matching over 12 bases. CDR3 length: 17 residues. Trimming took 8 bases from V and 0 from J; bases not matched to a gene: 9. CDR1 is SNHLY and CDR2 is FYNNEI in the germline V gene. CDR3 nucleotides: TGTGCCAGCTTTGGACTAGCGGGGTCATCTAGCACAGATACGCAGTATTTT. Protein: CASFGLAGSSSTDTQYF. Full variable domain (outside the CDR3, taken from reference TRBV2 and TRBJ2-3): EPEVTQTPSHQVTQMGQEVILRCVPISNHLYFYWYRQILGQKVEFLVSFYNNEISEKSEIFDDQFSVERPDGSNFTLKIRSTKLEDSAMYFCASFGLAGSSSTDTQYFGPGTRLTVL.

This clonotype turned up a few times. The rearrangement uses TRBV12-3 or TRBV12-4 and TRBJ2-2, with D perhaps matching TRBD1 or TRBD2 (7 bases each). The CDR3 spans 18 residues. Between the trimmed V and J ends, which lost 3 bases and 4 bases, there was a span of 21 bases. This CDR3 is CASSFRRRQGGGTGELFF. As DNA, the CDR3 is TGTGCCAGCAGTTTCCGCCGAAGACAGGGAGGGGGCACCGGGGAGCTGTTTTTT.

J is TRBJ2-7 and V is TRBV5-5, with D perhaps assigned TRBD1 or TRBD2 (5 bases each). The CDR3 is made up of 14 amino acids. Germline-derived CDR1 and CDR2 are SGHKS and YYEKEE (reference sequence). V lost 7 bases, J lost 2 bases, and 16 bases lay in between. The CDR3 loop reads CASGGPERTYEQYF. CDR3 nucleotides: TGTGCCAGCGGGGGACCGGAACGGACCTACGAGCAGTACTTC.

This clonotype was found a few times. This rearrangement joins TRBV7-6 to TRBJ2-2, with D possibly matching TRBD2 (5 bases). The CDR3 is 16 residues long. Germline CDR1 reads SGHVS; CDR2 reads FNYEAQ. The ends were cut back, 6 bases at V and 0 bases at J, with 14 bases in the middle. The CDR3 here is CASSSPGFPNTGELFF. The CDR3 coding sequence is TGTGCCAGCAGTTCTCCGGGATTTCCGAACACCGGGGAGCTGTTTTTT. The full variable domain, with the rest looked up from reference TRBV7-6 and TRBJ2-2, is GAGVSQSPRYKVTKRGQDVALRCDPISGHVSLYWYRQALGQGPEFLTYFNYEAQQDKSGLPNDRFSAERPEGSISTLTIQRTEQRDSAMYRCASSSPGFPNTGELFFGEGSRLTVL.